This TCR beta chain emerged from a study of blood T cell repertoires in COVID-19 (TCRdb year 2020). At the level of the whole study: The collaborator samples originated in the United States, Italy and Spain and spanned the acute and convalescent phases of COVID-19. The dataset comprised deeply sampled blood TCRbeta repertoires from subjects exposed to, actively infected with, or recovered from COVID-19. The repertoires were made available in a free public database intended to serve as a resource for research on the immune response to SARS-CoV-2. The prospective study material was composed of cDNA or gDNA derived from T cells, B-cell-depleted T cells, or PBMCs. The sample metadata nearly always contained a de-identified subject ID, COVID-19 status, age in years and sex. Samples were obtained from the ongoing ImmuneRACE study (first 160 participants) and from some 1,200 subjects provided by 6 global collaborators. Where available, HLA class I and class II types were obtained from metadata supplied by the sample provider rather than from assay-based typing. What the research found in general, with its limitations: The amount of clinical and demographic metadata varied by source and participant and was provided uncurated.

TCRbeta CDR3 regions were amplified from genomic DNA using the immunoSEQ Assay, a bias-controlled multiplex PCR. The authors processed their data as follows. Within the assay, amplification of reference gene primers was used to estimate how many nucleated cells each sample contained. To quantify the absolute abundance of each unique TCRbeta CDR3 rearrangement, sequence reads were collapsed and filtered. For each sample, productive Simpson clonality was calculated as the square root of Simpson's diversity index across productive rearrangements. The immuneACCESS repertoire file appears here via TCRdb, limited to in-frame rearrangements. These files lack a portion of the clones; in checked studies, under half of the deficit traces to unresolved V genes, and the cause of the others is not known. That table furnishes V, J and clone size, whereas the DNA furnished D and trimming. The sample table contains under 70,000 clones; only one count was recorded for approximately 80% of them. The ten largest clones represent about 18% of the sample.

Of note for this clone: This clone's antigen is unknown. Base-call qualities are not available, and no considerably larger clone is one nucleotide away.

For CDR1 and CDR2, the germline V gene lists SGHRS and YFSETQ. Trimming leaves V shorter by 4 bases and J shorter by 7 bases, with the junction holding 3 bases beyond the gene matches. The CDR3 starts with the cysteine, ends with the phenylalanine, and has 14 residues. Kept here is only the CDR3 DNA, which spans 42 bases and is read in frame from base 1. The collaborating institutions used their own protocols to collect whole blood in K2EDTA tubes. For TCRbeta analysis, collaborators shipped samples in one of three forms: frozen whole blood, isolated PBMCs, or DNA extracted from either of those sample types.

The chain employs TRBV5-1 and TRBJ1-6, with TRBD1 identical over 9 junction bases. The clonotype was recovered from a man between 60 and 70 years old with acute or convalescent COVID-19. Sequenced: peripheral blood. The CDR3 loop reads CASSHGQGNSPLHF. The DNA reads as follows: TGCGCCAGCAGCCACGGACAGGGGAATTCACCCCTCCACTTT.